The source of this T cell receptor (beta chain) is a study of a mutant IDH1 vaccine in newly diagnosed glioma (dated by TCRdb to about 2021). For the study in its entirety: Vaccination began 4-6 weeks after radiotherapy alone, or alongside temozolomide cycles in the chemotherapy-containing groups. Of the approximately 30 treated patients, around 62% were male and around 40% were female, and the mean age was around 40 years. Prior to enrollment, standard therapy consisting of radiotherapy alone, temozolomide alone, or radiochemotherapy with temozolomide had been administered to patients, with the combination being received by most patients. Visit V12 was the week-35 safety follow-up and visit V13 was the week-47 end of study. Peripheral blood was drawn at six visits: V03 (baseline), V05, V07, V10, V12 and V13. For exploratory analyses, some 24 treated patients had longitudinal TCRB deep sequencing done wherever samples were available. Overall study results and their limits: Selection of PBMC samples for TCRB deep sequencing was based on availability. Immune responses induced by the vaccine were seen in around 93% of patients across multiple MHC alleles. No apparent relationship was observed between pseudoprogression and alterations in the top peripheral T cell clonotypes detected by TCRB sequencing. The authors stated that sample limitations prevented analyses of patient blood samples from being reproduced.

The CDR3 spans 17 residues, from the cysteine through the phenylalanine. The read is trimmed to its CDR3 DNA, 51 bases read in frame from base 1. The germline V gene encodes CDR1 LNHDA and CDR2 SQIVND (reference sequence). The V and J ends are trimmed by 5 bases and 7 bases, leaving 24 bases between them. In this sample, this clone turned up a few times. Its target antigen remains unknown. No much larger clone is present one base from it, and per-base qualities are unavailable. Library construction relied on the immunoSEQ multiplex PCR assay. The hsTCRB Kit was used according to the manufacturer's protocol to amplify rearranged TCR beta chain sequences. TCRB libraries were sequenced on an Illumina MiSeq. Turning to the authors' computational methods: The kit vendor's proprietary platform handled demultiplexing, trimming and gene mapping. As stored in TCRdb, this immuneACCESS dataset retains in-frame rearrangements with V and J assigned. A fraction of the clones does not appear; measured against another copy, unresolved V genes explain less than half of the discrepancy, and the remainder lacks a known reason. The DNA gave D and trimming, while V, J and clone size come from that table. The sample includes 24,000 or so clones, with roughly 84% observed a single time. The top ten hold approximately 2.6% of the sample.

Reading the label with the study, this specimen's time point is: week 47, end of study. Each vaccine dose was 300 ug of a 20-mer mutant IDH1 peptide in Montanide, given subcutaneously with topical imiquimod. Patients were given eight vaccinations, in weeks 1, 3, 5, 7, 11, 15, 19 and 23, which matched visits V03 through V10. Donors had newly diagnosed WHO grade 3 or 4 IDH1-mutant astrocytomas with loss of nuclear ATRX. The samples were drawn from NOA16, a multicentre, single-arm, open-label phase I trial in Germany that tested a mutant IDH1 peptide vaccine in humans for the first time. Genomic DNA for TCRB sequencing was isolated from EDTA blood with the DNeasy Blood and Tissue Kit.

The sequence joins TRBV19 to TRBJ1-5; too little of a D gene remains to name it. The receptor comes from a middle-aged man with glioma. The specimen comprised PBMCs, sampled from a glioma patient whose treatment included an IDH1 peptide vaccine. CDR3 reads: CASSPPGQRWEGQPQHF. Read as DNA, the sequence is TGTGCCAGTAGTCCCCCGGGTCAGAGGTGGGAAGGACAGCCCCAGCATTTT.